This T cell receptor beta chain emerged from a study of T cell responses to AZD1222 COVID-19 vaccine. Across the whole study: Second-dose timings of about 4 or about 12 weeks were pooled. Findings and limits, study-wide: There were vaccine-associated CD4 TCRs across spike, dominant at 160-218 and 743-854.

Method: immunoSEQ multiplex PCR; TCRdb's copy keeps in-frame clones and lacks some. The sample has some 61,000 clones; 87% are singletons. Germline CDR1 SGHTA, CDR2 FQGNSA. This CDR3 region has 16 residues. V lost 0 bases to trimming and J lost 0 bases; unmatched junction nucleotides: 2. Worth noting for this clone: Its antigen is currently unknown.

The sequence was collected from an adult in good health. Sequencing used peripheral blood, obtained on day 0 of AZD1222 vaccination. The V gene is TRBV7-2, the J gene TRBJ2-1; TRBD2 aligns across 7 bases. The CDR3 here is CASSLAREYSYNEQFF. CDR3 coding DNA: TGTGCCAGCAGCTTAGCGCGGGAGTACTCCTACAATGAGCAGTTCTTC.